The clone carrying this TCR beta chain has just one count. The record originates from a study of control samples from healthy donors and cancer patients. The assay was immunoSEQ multiplex PCR, and TCRdb's table has in-frame clones only and misses some. Among some 120,000 clones listed, about 89% were seen once. The CDR3 spans 12 residues. With 1 base removed from V and 8 bases from J, the gap between germline ends came to 5 bases. Germline CDR1 is MNHEY and CDR2 is SVGEGT. V usage is TRBV6-2 or TRBV6-3 and J usage is TRBJ1-4; D is unclear. What was sequenced was blood. This receptor was taken from a man in his 60s in good health. The CDR3 loop is CASSYWREKLFF. CDR3 DNA sequence: TGTGCCAGCAGTTACTGGCGGGAAAAACTGTTTTTT.